The 22 T cell receptor beta chains below come from one sample, sequenced in a study of metastatic and nonmetastatic thyroid tumors. Prior to thyroid surgery, none of the patients had received any treatment. TCRdb re-called clones via MiXCR from the PCR reads. This table holds over 30,000 clones, 7% to 8% found once. The sequenced material came from blood. These receptors were collected from a female donor with papillary thyroid cancer or a benign thyroid nodule (not recorded which). Some clones in this sample may be carry-over from other donors' samples.

This clone was counted at least ten times. The chain joins TRBV3-1 to TRBJ1-5, with TRBD1 matching over 12 bases. The CDR3 is 18 amino acids. The junction had 8 bases not matched to a gene; V was cut back by 4 bases and J by 1 base. The V gene's germline CDR1 is LGHDT and CDR2 YNNKEL (reference sequence). The CDR3: CASSRRDRGPVSNQPQHF. For the CDR3, the DNA is TGTGCCAGCAGCCGCCGGGACAGGGGGCCGGTGAGCAATCAGCCCCAGCATTTT.

This clone was seen ten or more times. The chain is built from TRBV15 and TRBJ1-5; D is perhaps TRBD1 (5 bases). Germline CDR1 reads LNHNV; CDR2 reads YYDKDF (reference sequence). With 0 bases removed from V and 5 bases from J, the gap between germline ends came to 17 bases. This CDR3 comprises 17 residues. CDR3 sequence (DNA): TGTGCCACCAGCAGAGAACAGGTTGGCAGGCGTTATCAGCCCCAGCATTTT. Translating gives CATSREQVGRRYQPQHF.

This clone was detected ten times or more. The genes are TRBV5-1 and TRBJ2-1; 9 bases map to TRBD2. This CDR3 is 15 amino acids long. Per the germline V gene, CDR1 is SGHRS and CDR2 is YFSETQ. The J segment lost 7 bases and the V segment lost 0 bases, leaving 5 bases of the junction unmatched. CDR3 sequence: CASSLVWAGGNEQFF. CDR3 sequence (DNA): TGCGCCAGCAGCTTGGTTTGGGCGGGAGGGAATGAGCAGTTCTTC.

Many counts were recorded for this clone. The chain has TRBV6-1 and TRBJ1-5; no definite D call. V lost 6 bases and J 0 bases, leaving 12 bases between the germline ends. Germline V gene sequence: CDR1 MNHNS, CDR2 SASEGT. This CDR3 is 15 amino acids long. The CDR3 loop is CASSTTDNSNQPQHF. CDR3 DNA sequence: TGTGCCAGCAGCACCACAGACAATAGCAATCAGCCCCAGCATTTT.

This clone was counted ten times or more. The V gene is TRBV2, the J gene TRBJ2-2, with 8 bases matching TRBD2. CDR3 length: 17 residues. Unmatched junction bases numbered 8, after V lost 2 bases and J lost 3 bases. Germline assignment: CDR1 SNHLY and CDR2 FYNNEI. The CDR3 sequence: CASSELNSGTHTGELFF. The CDR3 DNA follows: TGTGCCAGCAGTGAACTAAATAGCGGGACACACACCGGGGAGCTGTTTTTT.

This clone was counted ten times or more. This chain joins TRBV6-1 and TRBJ1-1; tentatively, D is TRBD1 (6 bases). V shed 6 bases and J shed 0 bases, with 14 bases lying between them. CDR3 length: 15 residues. CDR1 and CDR2 from the germline V gene are MNHNS and SASEGT. CDR3 in amino acids: CASRRQEVMNTEAFF. The CDR3 bases are TGTGCCAGCAGGCGACAGGAAGTTATGAACACTGAAGCTTTCTTT.

This clone came up many times. The gene calls are TRBV7-9 and TRBJ2-6, with D unresolved. Germline V gene data show CDR1 as SEHNR and CDR2 as FQNEAQ (reference sequence). The CDR3 spans 16 residues. The ends were cut back, 5 bases at V and 0 bases at J, with 11 bases in the middle. The CDR3 coding sequence is TGTGCCAGCAGCCCCCGAGGCATCTCTGGGGCCAACGTCCTGACTTTC. Translated, it gives CASSPRGISGANVLTF.

This clone was seen many times. This chain joins TRBV7-2 and TRBJ1-1; possible D gene TRBD1, 6 bases. This CDR3 contains 14 residues. The V gene's germline CDR1 is SGHTA and CDR2 FQGNSA. Deletions cut 5 bases from V and 4 bases from J, with 14 bases between. Here the CDR3 reads CASSPTQGFTEAFF. The CDR3, as DNA: TGTGCCAGCAGCCCAACACAGGGATTCACTGAAGCTTTCTTT.

This clone was recorded at least ten times. This sequence joins TRBV30 and TRBJ2-3; no definite D call. This CDR3 spans 14 amino acids. The V gene's germline CDR1 is GTSNPN and CDR2 SVGIG (reference sequence). V shed 2 bases and J shed 0 bases, with 9 bases lying between them. The CDR3 nucleotides read TGTGCCTGGAGTCGCGGATCTAGCACAGATACGCAGTATTTT. The encoded protein is CAWSRGSSTDTQYF.

This clone was detected ten times or more. This chain joins TRBV7-9 and TRBJ1-4; maybe TRBD1 (5 bases). The CDR3 loop spans 15 amino acids. Trimming took off 1 base at V and 8 bases at J, with 14 bases between the two ends. Germline V gene lookup returns CDR1 SEHNR and CDR2 FQNEAQ (reference sequence). CDR3 residues: CASSLDWGRGEKLFF. The CDR3 DNA follows: TGTGCCAGCAGCTTAGACTGGGGAAGGGGCGAAAAACTGTTTTTT.

There are many counts of this clone. The chain links TRBV3-1 to TRBJ2-1, with TRBD2 identical over 11 bases. The CDR3 consists of 17 residues. Looked up from germline, CDR1 is LGHDT and CDR2 is YNNKEL (reference sequence). After removal of 4 bases from V and 8 bases from J, the junction contained 13 bases not matched to a gene. This chain's CDR3 is CASSPMDPLAGVHEQFF. The CDR3 DNA reads TGTGCCAGCAGCCCCATGGACCCACTAGCGGGAGTGCATGAGCAGTTCTTC.

This clone was detected many times. The rearrangement links TRBV7-9 to TRBJ2-1, with 8 bases fitting TRBD2. The CDR3 sequence is 12 residues long. Per the germline V gene, CDR1 is SEHNR and CDR2 is FQNEAQ (reference sequence). V was clipped by 5 bases and J by 15 bases; unmatched bases: 9. CDR3 residues: CASSPAGLVPFF. CDR3 DNA sequence: TGTGCCAGCAGCCCCGCGGGACTAGTTCCGTTCTTC.

This clone has a count of ten or more. J is TRBJ2-3 and V is TRBV19, with D tentatively TRBD1 (5 bases). This CDR3 contains 14 residues. Germline lookup yields CDR1 LNHDA and CDR2 SQIVND (reference sequence). The V gene lost 4 bases and the J gene lost 3 bases, with 11 bases spanning the gap. CDR3 amino acids: CASSTRQGTDTQYF. In DNA, the CDR3 is TGTGCCAGTAGTACGCGGCAGGGAACAGATACGCAGTATTTT.

In this sample, this clone turned up many times. This chain uses TRBV4-1 with TRBJ2-2; the D gene is possibly TRBD2 (7 bases). Germline V gene lookup returns CDR1 MGHRA and CDR2 YSYEKL. Deletions cut 0 bases from V and 4 bases from J, with 12 bases between. The CDR3 sequence is 16 residues long. Written as DNA, the CDR3 is TGCGCCAGCAGCCAAGAAGGGGGGGCTATCACCGGGGAGCTGTTTTTT. Protein: CASSQEGGAITGELFF.

This clone came up many times. The chain carries TRBV11-3 and TRBJ1-2, with a tentative D call TRBD1 (5 bases). The V gene's germline CDR1 is SGHNT and CDR2 YENEEA. V was cut by 2 bases and J by 7 bases, with 11 bases left in between. The CDR3 loop spans 13 amino acids. CDR3 region: CASSLRRASGYTF. CDR3 nucleotide sequence: TGTGCCAGCAGCTTACGCAGGGCGTCTGGCTACACCTTC.

This clone was picked up many times. A much larger clone lies one base from this, so it may be a read error. Other nucleotide sequences from this sample produce the same CDR3. This sequence joins TRBV27 and TRBJ2-7; no definite D call. CDR3 length equals 13 residues. The germline gives CDR1 MNHEY, CDR2 SMNVEV (reference sequence). The CDR3 reads CASAFGNSYEQYF. The CDR3 DNA is TGCGCCAGCGCCTTCGGAAACTCCTACGAGCAGTACTTC.

This clone appeared many times. For the CDR3, the DNA is TGTGCCAGCAGTTCAGGGGGCACCTACAATGAGCAGTTCTTC. This sequence encodes CASSSGGTYNEQFF. The chain uses TRBV6-2 or TRBV6-3 and TRBJ2-1, with 8 bases aligning to TRBD1. V shed 4 bases, J shed 2 bases, and the junction held 1 base outside the gene matches. This CDR3 region has 14 residues. Germline V lookup: CDR1 MNHEY, CDR2 SVGEGT.

In its sample, this clone was seen many times. At the DNA level, this CDR3 is encoded by other sequences in the same sample as well. V and J are TRBV20-1 and TRBJ1-1; D gene ambiguous. The germline V gene has CDR1 DFQATT and CDR2 SNEGSKA (reference sequence). This CDR3 has 13 amino acids. Between the trimmed V and J ends, which lost 3 bases and 0 bases, there was a span of 8 bases. The DNA for the CDR3 is TGCAGTGCTAGTCGGCGTGTGAACACTGAAGCTTTCTTT. Translation: CSASRRVNTEAFF.

This clone was seen repeatedly, ten times or more. The chain couples TRBV6-1 to TRBJ2-7, with a tentative D call TRBD2 (5 bases). Trimming took 7 bases from V and 2 from J, leaving 18 bases between them. From germline, CDR1 is MNHNS and CDR2 SASEGT. This CDR3 has 15 amino acids. The CDR3 here is CASTPRGAATYEQYF. Written as DNA, the CDR3 is TGTGCCAGCACCCCTCGGGGTGCGGCGACCTACGAGCAGTACTTC.

This clone has only a few counts. This chain connects TRBV20-1 to TRBJ2-3; 7 positions match TRBD1. V trimming: 5 bases; J trimming: 3 bases; junction bases outside the gene matches: 2. The V gene's germline CDR1 is DFQATT and CDR2 SNEGSKA (reference sequence). This CDR3 is built from 12 residues. Written as DNA, the CDR3 is TGCAGTGCTTACAGGGGTACAGATACGCAGTATTTT. It codes for CSAYRGTDTQYF.

The rearrangement links TRBV7-2 to TRBJ2-2; D remains ambiguous. The V end lost 5 bases, the J end lost 5 bases, and 12 bases lay between the germline ends. The CDR3 contains 14 residues. Germline assignment: CDR1 SGHTA and CDR2 FQGNSA. The CDR3, as DNA: TGTGCCAGCAGCACGTACATGAAAACCGGGGAGCTGTTTTTT. Protein sequence: CASSTYMKTGELFF.

The genes are TRBV5-4 and TRBJ2-3; 11 bases align to TRBD2. Germline V CDR1 and CDR2: SGHNT, YYREEE (reference sequence). The CDR3 is made up of 14 amino acids. Trimming removed 2 bases from V and 7 bases from J; junction bases left unmatched: 3. DNA of the CDR3: TGTGCCAGCAGCTTTAGCGGGGGGGCTAATACGCAGTATTTT. Amino acids: CASSFSGGANTQYF. Looking up the rest from reference TRBV5-4 and TRBJ2-3 gives the full variable domain: ETGVTQSPTHLIKTRGQQVTLRCSSQSGHNTVSWYQQALGQGPQFIFQYYREEENGRGNFPPRFSGLQFPNYSSELNVNALELDDSALYLCASSFSGGANTQYFGPGTRLTVL.